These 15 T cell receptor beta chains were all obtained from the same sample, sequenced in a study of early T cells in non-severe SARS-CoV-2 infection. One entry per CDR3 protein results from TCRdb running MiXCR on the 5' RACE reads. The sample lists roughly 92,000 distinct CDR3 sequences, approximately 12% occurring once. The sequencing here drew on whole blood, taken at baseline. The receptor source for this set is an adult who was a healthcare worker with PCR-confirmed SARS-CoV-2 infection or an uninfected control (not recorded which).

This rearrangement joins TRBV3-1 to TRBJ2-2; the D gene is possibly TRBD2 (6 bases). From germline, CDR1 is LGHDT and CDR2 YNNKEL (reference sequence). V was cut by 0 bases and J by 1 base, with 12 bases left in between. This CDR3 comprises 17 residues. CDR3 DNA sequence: TGTGCCAGCAGCCAAGATGAAGGGACTCTGAACACCGGGGAGCTGTTTTTT. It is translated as CASSQDEGTLNTGELFF.

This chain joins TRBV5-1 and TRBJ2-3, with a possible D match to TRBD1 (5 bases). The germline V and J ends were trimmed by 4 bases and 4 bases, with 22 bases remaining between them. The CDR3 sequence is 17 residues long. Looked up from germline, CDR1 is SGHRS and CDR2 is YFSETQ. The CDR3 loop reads CASSPGLGQGFPDTQYF. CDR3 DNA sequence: TGCGCCAGCAGCCCCGGCTTAGGGCAGGGTTTTCCAGATACGCAGTATTTT.

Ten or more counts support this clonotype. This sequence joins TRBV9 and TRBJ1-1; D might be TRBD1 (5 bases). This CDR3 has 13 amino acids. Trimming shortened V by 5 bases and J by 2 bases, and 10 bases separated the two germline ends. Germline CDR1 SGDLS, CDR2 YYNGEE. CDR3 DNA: TGTGCCAGCAGTAAAAGGGGAAACACTGAAGCTTTCTTT. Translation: CASSKRGNTEAFF.

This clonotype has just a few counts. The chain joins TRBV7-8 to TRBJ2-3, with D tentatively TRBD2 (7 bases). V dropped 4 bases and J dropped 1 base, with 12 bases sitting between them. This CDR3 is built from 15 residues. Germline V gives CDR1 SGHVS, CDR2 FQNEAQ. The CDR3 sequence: CASSSREGGTDTQYF. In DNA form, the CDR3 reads TGTGCCAGCAGCTCCAGGGAGGGGGGCACAGATACGCAGTATTTT.

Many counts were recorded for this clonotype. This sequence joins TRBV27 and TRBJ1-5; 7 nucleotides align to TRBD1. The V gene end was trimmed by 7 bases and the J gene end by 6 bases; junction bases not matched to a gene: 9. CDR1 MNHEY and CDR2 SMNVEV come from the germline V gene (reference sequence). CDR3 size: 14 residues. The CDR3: CASILRQGGQPQHF. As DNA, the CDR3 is TGTGCCAGCATTTTGCGACAGGGCGGTCAGCCCCAGCATTTT.

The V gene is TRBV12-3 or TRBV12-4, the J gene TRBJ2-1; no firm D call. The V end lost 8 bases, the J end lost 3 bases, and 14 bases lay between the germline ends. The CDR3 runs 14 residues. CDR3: CASATLTGYNEQFF. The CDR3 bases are TGTGCCAGCGCCACCCTGACCGGCTACAATGAGCAGTTCTTC.

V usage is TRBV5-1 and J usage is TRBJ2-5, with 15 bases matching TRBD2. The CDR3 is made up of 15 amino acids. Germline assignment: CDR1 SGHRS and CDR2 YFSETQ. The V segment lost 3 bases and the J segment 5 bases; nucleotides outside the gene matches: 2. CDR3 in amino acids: CASSSGTSGGETQYF. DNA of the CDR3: TGCGCCAGCAGCTCCGGGACTAGCGGGGGGGAGACCCAGTACTTC.

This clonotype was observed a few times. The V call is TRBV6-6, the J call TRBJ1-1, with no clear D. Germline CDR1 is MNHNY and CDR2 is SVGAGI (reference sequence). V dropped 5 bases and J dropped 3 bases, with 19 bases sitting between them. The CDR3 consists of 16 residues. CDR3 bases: TGTGCCAGCAGTCAGGCGGCAGCCCTGGGCGACACTGAAGCTTTCTTT. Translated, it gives CASSQAAALGDTEAFF.

The CDR3 DNA reads as TGTGCCAGCAGCTCCCGTTATTCCTACGAGCAGTACTTC. Amino acids: CASSSRYSYEQYF. The chain carries TRBV11-2 and TRBJ2-7, with D hard to call. V dropped 4 bases and J dropped 1 base, with 8 bases sitting between them. The CDR3 covers 13 residues. Germline V gene sequence: CDR1 SGHAT, CDR2 FQNNGV.

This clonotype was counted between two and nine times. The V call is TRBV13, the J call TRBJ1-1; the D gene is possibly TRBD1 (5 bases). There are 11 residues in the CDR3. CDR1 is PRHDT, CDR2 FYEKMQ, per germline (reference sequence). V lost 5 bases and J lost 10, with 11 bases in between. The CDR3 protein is CASSEDKVAFF. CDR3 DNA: TGTGCCAGCAGCGAGGACAAGGTAGCTTTCTTT. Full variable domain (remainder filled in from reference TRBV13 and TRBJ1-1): AAGVIQSPRHLIKEKRETATLKCYPIPRHDTVYWYQQGPGQDPQFLISFYEKMQSDKGSIPDRFSAQQFSDYHSELNMSSLELGDSALYFCASSEDKVAFFGQGTRLTVV.

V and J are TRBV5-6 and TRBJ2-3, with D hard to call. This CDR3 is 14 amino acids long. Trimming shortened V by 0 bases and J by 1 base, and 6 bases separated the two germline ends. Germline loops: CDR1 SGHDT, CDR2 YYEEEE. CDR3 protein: CASSLEPGTDTQYF. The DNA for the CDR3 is TGTGCCAGCAGCTTGGAACCCGGCACAGATACGCAGTATTTT.

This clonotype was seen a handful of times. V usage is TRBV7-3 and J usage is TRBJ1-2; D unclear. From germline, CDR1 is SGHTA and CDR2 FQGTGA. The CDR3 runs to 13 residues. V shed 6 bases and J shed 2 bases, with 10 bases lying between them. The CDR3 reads CASSADGNYGYTF. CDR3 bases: TGTGCCAGCAGTGCGGACGGCAACTATGGCTACACCTTC.

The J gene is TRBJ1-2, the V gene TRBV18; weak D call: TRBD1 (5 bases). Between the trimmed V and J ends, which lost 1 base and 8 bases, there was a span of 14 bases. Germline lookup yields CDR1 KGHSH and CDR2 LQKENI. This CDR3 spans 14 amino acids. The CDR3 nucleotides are TGTGCCAGCTCACCACAGGAAGGGAGGGGAGGCTACACCTTC. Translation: CASSPQEGRGGYTF.

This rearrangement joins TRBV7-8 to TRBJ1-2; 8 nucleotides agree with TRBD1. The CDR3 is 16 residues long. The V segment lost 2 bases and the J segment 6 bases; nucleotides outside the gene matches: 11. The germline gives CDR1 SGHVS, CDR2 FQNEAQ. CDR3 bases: TGTGCCAGCAGCTTAAGGACAGGGACAAAAGGGAATGGCTACACCTTC. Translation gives CASSLRTGTKGNGYTF. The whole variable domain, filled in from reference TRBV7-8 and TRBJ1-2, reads GAGVSQSPRYKVAKRGQDVALRCDPISGHVSLFWYQQALGQGPEFLTYFQNEAQLDKSGLPSDRFFAERPEGSVSTLKIQRTQQEDSAVYLCASSLRTGTKGNGYTFGSGTRLTVV.

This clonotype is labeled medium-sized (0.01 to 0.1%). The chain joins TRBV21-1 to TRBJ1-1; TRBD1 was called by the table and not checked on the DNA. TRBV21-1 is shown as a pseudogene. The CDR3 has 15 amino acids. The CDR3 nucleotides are TGTGCCAGCAGTCGAGTGCCCGGGACAGAGCCCGACACTTTCTTT. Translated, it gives CASSRVPGTEPDTFF.